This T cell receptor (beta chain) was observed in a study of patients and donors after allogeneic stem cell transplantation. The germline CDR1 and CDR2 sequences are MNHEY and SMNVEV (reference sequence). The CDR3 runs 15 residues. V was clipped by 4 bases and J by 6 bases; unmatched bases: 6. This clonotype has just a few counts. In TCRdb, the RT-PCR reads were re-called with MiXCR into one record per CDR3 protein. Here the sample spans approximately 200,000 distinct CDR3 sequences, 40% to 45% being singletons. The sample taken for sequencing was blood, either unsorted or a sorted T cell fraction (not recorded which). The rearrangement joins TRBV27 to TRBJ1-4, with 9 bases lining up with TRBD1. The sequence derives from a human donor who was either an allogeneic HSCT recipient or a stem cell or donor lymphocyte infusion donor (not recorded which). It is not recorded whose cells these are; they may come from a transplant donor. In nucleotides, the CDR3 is TGTGCCAGCAGTTCGTTGGGACAGGGTGATGAAAAACTGTTTTTT. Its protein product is CASSSLGQGDEKLFF.